This T cell receptor beta chain was captured in a study of cytomegalovirus exposure and HLA in healthy donors. Points from the study as a whole: Several of the most significant clusters appeared linked to common viral pathogens, based on a later analysis. Earlier results showed most TCR beta V segments being productive about 87% or about 30% of the time. A later analysis reportedly found fewer N-insertions in an Asian-associated ancestry cluster than the roughly 670-donor mean.

The study ran its PCR with 60 Vbeta and 13 Jbeta primers. This table comes from immunoSEQ multiplex PCR, and its TCRdb copy is limited to in-frame clones, with some not included. The sample shows 65,000 to 85,000 clones, roughly 90% of them seen only once. The V gene's germline CDR1 is MNHEY and CDR2 SMNVEV (reference sequence). V lost 3 bases to trimming and J lost 5 bases; unmatched junction nucleotides: 8. There are 17 residues in the CDR3. This clone has only a few counts. Its antigen remains unidentified. Sequencing used PBMCs. The chain uses TRBV27 and TRBJ1-4, with TRBD1 matching 11 bases. The receptor comes from a woman in her 30s in good health and CMV-seronegative. The CDR3 DNA sequence: TGTGCCAGCAGTTTTTGGGGTGGGGACAGGGGGAATGAAAAACTGTTTTTT. Its protein is CASSFWGGDRGNEKLFF.